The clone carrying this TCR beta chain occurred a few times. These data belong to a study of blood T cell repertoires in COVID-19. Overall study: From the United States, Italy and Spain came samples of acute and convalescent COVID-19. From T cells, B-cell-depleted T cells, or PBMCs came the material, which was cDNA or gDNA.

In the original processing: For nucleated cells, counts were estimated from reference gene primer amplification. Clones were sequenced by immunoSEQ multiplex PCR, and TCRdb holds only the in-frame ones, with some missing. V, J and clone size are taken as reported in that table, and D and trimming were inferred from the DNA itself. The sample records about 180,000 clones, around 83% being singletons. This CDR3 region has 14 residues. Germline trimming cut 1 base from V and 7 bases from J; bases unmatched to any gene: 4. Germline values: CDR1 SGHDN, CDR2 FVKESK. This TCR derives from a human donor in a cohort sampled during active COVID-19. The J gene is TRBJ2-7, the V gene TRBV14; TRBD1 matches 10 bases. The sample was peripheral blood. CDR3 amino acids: CASSQVTGGGEQYF. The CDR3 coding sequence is TGTGCCAGCAGCCAAGTGACAGGGGGCGGAGAGCAGTACTTC.